The 11 T cell receptor beta chains reported below all come from one sample, sequenced in a study of human T cells and chemical hapten exposure. Time point: patch test 1, 2 weeks after DPC sensitization. Treatment denoted: therapeutic diphenylcyclopropenone sensitization with weekly scalp DPC. The authors extracted total RNA from unfractionated whole blood. TCRdb ran MiXCR on the RACE reads and lists one entry per CDR3 protein. The table lists around 44,000 distinct CDR3 sequences, approximately 3.6% of them singletons, with 26% in the top ten. Specimen: whole blood, collected in connection with sensitization to the hapten diphenylcyclopropenone (DPC). Source of these receptors: a man in his fifties with alopecia areata. Some clones in this sample may be carry-over from other donors' samples.

Ten or more counts support this clonotype. V is TRBV6-5 and J is TRBJ2-7, with a tentative D call TRBD2 (6 bases). Trimming removed 7 bases at V and 2 bases at J, with 21 bases between. Per germline, CDR1 MNHEY and CDR2 SVGAGI. This CDR3 is 16 amino acids long. DNA of the CDR3: TGTGCCAGCATCTCCTCCCCGGGGAGGCTTACCTACGAGCAGTACTTC. Encoded protein: CASISSPGRLTYEQYF.

Relative to its sample, this clonotype is medium-sized. V usage is TRBV20-1 and J usage is TRBJ2-5; D ambiguous. Between the trimmed V and J ends, which lost 6 bases and 3 bases, there was a span of 14 bases. Germline assignment: CDR1 DFQATT and CDR2 SNEGSKA (reference sequence). This CDR3 has 13 residues. CDR3 sequence (DNA): TGCAGTGCCACCTTCGACTTCGAAGAGACCCAGTACTTC. As protein: CSATFDFEETQYF.

This clonotype showed up many times. The chain uses TRBV30 and TRBJ1-2; D not resolved. The CDR3 is made up of 12 amino acids. The V end was cut by 0 bases, the J end by 4 bases, with 6 bases between. Germline CDR1 and CDR2: GTSNPN and SVGIG (reference sequence). The CDR3 DNA reads TGTGCCTGGAGTGTAAAGGGCTATGGCTACACCTTC. This sequence encodes CAWSVKGYGYTF. The whole variable domain, filled in from reference TRBV30 and TRBJ1-2, reads SQTIHQWPATLVQPVGSPLSLECTVEGTSNPNLYWYRQAAGRGLQLLFYSVGIGQISSEVPQNLSASRPQDRQFILSSKKLLLSDSGFYLCAWSVKGYGYTFGSGTRLTVV.

In this sample, this clonotype turned up a few times. The chain links TRBV3-1 to TRBJ2-5, with 9 nucleotides matching TRBD1. Germline CDR1 and CDR2: LGHDT and YNNKEL (reference sequence). J gave up 5 bases and V 4 bases, and 5 bases lay outside the gene matches. This CDR3 has 14 amino acids. DNA for the CDR3: TGTGCCAGCAGCCCGCACAGGGGGCCGGAGACCCAGTACTTC. Residues: CASSPHRGPETQYF.

This clonotype was seen at least ten times. The V gene is TRBV18, the J gene TRBJ2-1, with 12 bases that match TRBD2. This CDR3 is 15 amino acids long. Losses at the gene ends were 5 bases for V and 6 bases for J; bases not matched to a gene: 5. Germline V gives CDR1 KGHSH, CDR2 LQKENI. As DNA, the CDR3 is TGTGCCAGCTCAAAGACTAGCGGGGGCCCCAATGAGCAGTTCTTC. It codes for CASSKTSGGPNEQFF. Together with reference TRBV18 and TRBJ2-1, the CDR3 gives the full variable domain: NAGVMQNPRHLVRRRGQEARLRCSPMKGHSHVYWYRQLPEEGLKFMVYLQKENIIDESGMPKERFSAEFPKEGPSILRIQQVVRGDSAAYFCASSKTSGGPNEQFFGPGTRLTVL.

There are many counts of this clonotype. The chain combines TRBV11-2 with TRBJ1-1, with D possibly matching TRBD1 (5 bases). Trimming took off 0 bases at V and 0 bases at J, with 11 bases between the two ends. CDR3 length: 16 amino acids. Germline V CDR1 and CDR2: SGHAT, FQNNGV. The DNA for the CDR3 is TGTGCCAGCAGCTTAGAGACCGGGACCCTGAACACTGAAGCTTTCTTT. Its translation: CASSLETGTLNTEAFF.

This clonotype occurred many times. The J gene is TRBJ2-7, the V gene TRBV12-3 or TRBV12-4, with D possibly being TRBD1 (5 bases). CDR3 length: 14 residues. V shed 6 bases and J shed 2 bases, with 14 bases lying between them. CDR3 protein: CASSPQGPTYEQYF. The CDR3 DNA follows: TGTGCCAGCAGCCCGCAGGGCCCTACCTACGAGCAGTACTTC.

This clonotype was counted many times. The chain links TRBV6-2 or TRBV6-3 to TRBJ2-7, with 9 nucleotides matching TRBD2. The V gene's germline CDR1 is MNHEY and CDR2 SVGEGT. This CDR3 has 18 residues. V lost 6 bases to trimming and J lost 3 bases; unmatched junction nucleotides: 18. The CDR3 coding sequence is TGTGCCAGCAGCCACGACCGCGGGAGGGCCGTCCGGAGCTACGAGCAGTACTTC. Its translation: CASSHDRGRAVRSYEQYF.

This clonotype appeared many times. This CDR3 is CASSPEAGQETQYF. In DNA form, the CDR3 reads TGCGCCAGCAGCCCTGAGGCGGGACAAGAGACCCAGTACTTC. J is TRBJ2-5 and V is TRBV5-1; D perhaps matches TRBD2 (6 bases). Trimming took 4 bases from V and 2 from J, leaving 12 bases between them. Per germline, CDR1 SGHRS and CDR2 YFSETQ. The CDR3 extends over 14 amino acids.

This clonotype was observed at least ten times. This chain joins TRBV28 and TRBJ1-1; D gene ambiguous. V lost 2 bases and J 7 bases, leaving 5 bases between the germline ends. Germline lookup yields CDR1 MDHEN and CDR2 SYDVKM. The CDR3 is 11 amino acids. Written as DNA, the CDR3 is TGTGCCAGCAGTTTACAGATTGAAGCTTTCTTT. Translated, it gives CASSLQIEAFF. The full variable domain, its missing parts supplied by reference TRBV28 and TRBJ1-1, is DVKVTQSSRYLVKRTGEKVFLECVQDMDHENMFWYRQDPGLGLRLIYFSYDVKMKEKGDIPEGYSVSREKKERFSLILESASTNQTSMYLCASSLQIEAFFGQGTRLTVV.

The sample holds many counts of this clonotype. The rearrangement joins TRBV9 to TRBJ2-2, with D possibly TRBD1 on 5 matching bases. CDR1 and CDR2 from the germline V gene are SGDLS and YYNGEE. The CDR3 is 16 residues long. V was clipped by 0 bases and J by 4 bases, with 13 bases between them. The CDR3 region has the DNA TGTGCCAGCAGCGTAGCCTCCAGGGCGAGCACCGGGGAGCTGTTTTTT. Translating gives CASSVASRASTGELFF.